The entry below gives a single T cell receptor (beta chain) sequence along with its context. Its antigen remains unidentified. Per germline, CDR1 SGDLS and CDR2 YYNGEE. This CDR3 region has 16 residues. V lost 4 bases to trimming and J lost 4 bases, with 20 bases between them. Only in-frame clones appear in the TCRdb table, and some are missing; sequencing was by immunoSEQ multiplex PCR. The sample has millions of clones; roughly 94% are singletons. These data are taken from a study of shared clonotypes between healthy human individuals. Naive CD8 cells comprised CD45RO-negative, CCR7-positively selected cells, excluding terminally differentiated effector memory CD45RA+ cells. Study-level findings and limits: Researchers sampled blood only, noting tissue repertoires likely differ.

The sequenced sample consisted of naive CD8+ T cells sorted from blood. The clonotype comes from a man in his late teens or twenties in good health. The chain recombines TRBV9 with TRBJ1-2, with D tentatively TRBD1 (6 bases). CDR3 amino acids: CASSPPGAGAAYGYTF. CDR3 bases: TGTGCCAGCAGCCCGCCAGGGGCGGGGGCTGCCTATGGCTACACCTTC.